This passage covers 14 T cell receptor beta chains from one sample sequenced in a study of T cells in tuberculosis. The assay was immunoSEQ multiplex PCR, and TCRdb's table has in-frame clones only and misses some. The repertoire has over 25,000 clones, 85% to 90% of them found once; the top ten carry approximately 5.9%. The specimen was PBMCs. The receptor set was obtained from a donor under 30 with latent tuberculosis or without tuberculosis infection.

The gene calls are TRBV6-1 and TRBJ1-6; no clear D. Looked up from germline, CDR1 is MNHNS and CDR2 is SASEGT. V was trimmed by 4 bases and J by 7 bases, leaving 17 bases between them. The CDR3 sequence is 16 residues long. CDR3 residues: CASSASPLAANSPLHF. The CDR3 nucleotides are TGTGCCAGCAGTGCGTCCCCTTTGGCCGCCAATTCACCCCTCCACTTT.

The rearrangement joins TRBV11-2 to TRBJ2-7, with 7 bases lining up with TRBD1. The CDR3 sequence is 15 residues long. CDR1 is SGHAT, CDR2 FQNNGV, per germline. V lost 4 bases, J lost 2 bases, and 8 bases stayed unmatched. In nucleotides, the CDR3 is TGTGCCAGCAGCTCGCCCCGGGACAGAACCTACGAGCAGTACTTC. Translation gives CASSSPRDRTYEQYF.

This clone showed up just a few times. This rearrangement joins TRBV6-6 to TRBJ1-5; D might be TRBD1 (6 bases). The CDR3 extends over 14 amino acids. CDR1 is MNHNY, CDR2 SVGAGI, per germline (reference sequence). With 0 bases removed from V and 5 bases from J, the gap between germline ends came to 8 bases. The CDR3 region has the DNA TGTGCCAGCAGTTACTCGGCAGGGGATCAGCCCCAGCATTTT. It codes for CASSYSAGDQPQHF.

The CDR3 DNA is TGCGCCAGCAGTTGCCCTGCCTTACGGGTAAGAGAGACCCAGTACTTC. It is translated as CASSCPALRVRETQYF. This chain joins TRBV23-1 and TRBJ2-5; the D is unclear. TRBV23-1 is an open reading frame whose function is uncertain. The germline V and J ends were trimmed by 5 bases and 4 bases, with 20 bases remaining between them. The CDR3 is 16 amino acids.

The chain couples TRBV7-6 to TRBJ2-7, with 9 nucleotides matching TRBD1. This CDR3 has 17 amino acids. V shed 5 bases, J shed 2 bases, and the junction held 13 bases outside the gene matches. Germline values: CDR1 SGHVS, CDR2 FNYEAQ. This CDR3 is CASSPGQGHSGPYEQYF. Written as DNA, the CDR3 is TGTGCCAGCAGCCCGGGACAGGGCCACTCCGGACCCTACGAGCAGTACTTC. Filled out from reference TRBV7-6 and TRBJ2-7, the complete variable domain reads GAGVSQSPRYKVTKRGQDVALRCDPISGHVSLYWYRQALGQGPEFLTYFNYEAQQDKSGLPNDRFSAERPEGSISTLTIQRTEQRDSAMYRCASSPGQGHSGPYEQYFGPGTRLTVT.

This sequence joins TRBV11-2 and TRBJ2-2, with 9 bases fitting TRBD1. The CDR3 has 15 residues. CDR1 SGHAT and CDR2 FQNNGV come from the germline V gene. V lost 5 bases to trimming and J lost 3 bases; unmatched junction nucleotides: 4. CDR3 region: CASSRTGDHTGELFF. The CDR3 DNA sequence: TGTGCCAGCAGCCGGACAGGGGATCACACCGGGGAGCTGTTTTTT.

The genes are TRBV6-1 and TRBJ2-7, with D maybe TRBD1 (5 bases). The V gene's germline CDR1 is MNHNS and CDR2 SASEGT. V gave up 0 bases and J gave up 0 bases, with 9 bases separating them. The CDR3 loop spans 15 amino acids. CDR3 in amino acids: CASSEAGDSSYEQYF. The CDR3 DNA sequence: TGTGCCAGCAGTGAAGCTGGAGACAGCTCCTACGAGCAGTACTTC.

The rearrangement links TRBV28 to TRBJ2-5, with 11 bases identical to TRBD1. Trimming cost V 4 bases and J 0 bases; bases outside gene matches: 4. Germline loops: CDR1 MDHEN, CDR2 SYDVKM. The CDR3 totals 16 residues. The CDR3 loop is CASSSRDRGYQETQYF. CDR3 DNA sequence: TGTGCCAGCAGTTCCCGGGACAGGGGGTACCAAGAGACCCAGTACTTC.

The gene calls are TRBV4-1 and TRBJ1-6; D is undetermined. The CDR3 is 13 amino acids. The germline V and J ends were trimmed by 3 bases and 9 bases, with 9 bases remaining between them. CDR1 is MGHRA and CDR2 is YSYEKL in the germline V gene. CDR3 in amino acids: CASSQLGVSPLHF. CDR3 sequence (DNA): TGCGCCAGCAGCCAGTTGGGCGTTTCACCCCTCCACTTT.

The rearrangement links TRBV28 to TRBJ1-5, with TRBD1 matching over 9 bases. The CDR3 sequence is 15 residues long. Germline assignment: CDR1 MDHEN and CDR2 SYDVKM. J lost 4 bases, V lost 7 bases, and 8 bases had no gene match. The CDR3: CASTSTGGGNQPQHF. CDR3 in DNA: TGTGCCAGCACCTCCACAGGGGGCGGGAATCAGCCCCAGCATTTT.

The chain combines TRBV9 with TRBJ2-1; the D is unclear. V was trimmed by 4 bases and J by 12 bases, leaving 23 bases between them. The CDR3 is made up of 15 amino acids. The germline V gene has CDR1 SGDLS and CDR2 YYNGEE. CDR3 protein: CASSPRGTEYGGQFF. The CDR3 DNA sequence: TGTGCCAGCAGCCCCAGAGGAACGGAGTATGGTGGGCAGTTCTTC.

The rearrangement uses TRBV28 and TRBJ1-3; D unclear. The CDR3 runs to 14 residues. V lost 6 bases, J lost 2 bases, and 11 bases lay in between. Germline-derived CDR1 and CDR2 are MDHEN and SYDVKM. Here the CDR3 reads CASRFDGAGNTIYF. CDR3 sequence (DNA): TGTGCCAGCAGGTTCGACGGAGCTGGAAACACCATATATTTT.

The chain combines TRBV7-3 with TRBJ2-6; D is unresolved. Between the trimmed V and J ends, which lost 5 bases and 0 bases, there was a span of 11 bases. The CDR3 is made up of 16 amino acids. CDR1 and CDR2 from the germline V gene are SGHTA and FQGTGA. The CDR3 DNA sequence: TGTGCCAGCAGCCCTAGGTTGGCCTCTGGGGCCAACGTCCTGACTTTC. This encodes CASSPRLASGANVLTF.

The chain recombines TRBV19 with TRBJ1-3, with 7 bases lining up with TRBD1. Trimming cost V 6 bases and J 0 bases; bases outside gene matches: 8. Germline V gene data show CDR1 as LNHDA and CDR2 as SQIVND (reference sequence). CDR3 size: 16 residues. The CDR3, as DNA: TGTGCCAGTAGGCCGTCCGGGACAGCCTCTGGAAACACCATATATTTT. It yields the protein CASRPSGTASGNTIYF.